The rows below give T cell receptor beta chains drawn from one sample of a study of shared clonotypes between healthy human individuals. Data came from immunoSEQ multiplex PCR; TCRdb stores just in-frame clones and leaves some out. This sample has 600,000 to 750,000 clones, with approximately 77% found just once. Sequences were obtained from memory CD4+ T cells sorted from blood. These receptors were taken from a woman aged 30 to 39 in good health. Both conserved end residues are part of each CDR3. D genes are given only for firm matches. Only part of the rows carry a size: once, few, many, or a class if the clone is expanded.

v_call	j_call	clone_size	d_call	cdr3_nt	cdr3_aa
TRBV7-2	TRBJ1-1	-	-	TGTGCCAGCAGCCCACGGCTGTGGGGGGGGAACACTGAAGCTTTCTTT	CASSPRLWGGNTEAFF
TRBV6-5	TRBJ2-7	-	TRBD1	TGTGCCAGCACCCCCGTTGCAGGGGGCACCTACGAGCAGTACTTC	CASTPVAGGTYEQYF
TRBV11-2	TRBJ2-2	-	-	TGTGCCAGCAGCTTTCGACAGGTGGCCGGGGAGCTGTTTTTT	CASSFRQVAGELFF
TRBV5-5	TRBJ1-2	-	TRBD1	TGTGCCAGCAGCTCTGGACAGGGCCCCTATGGCTACACCTTC	CASSSGQGPYGYTF
TRBV14	TRBJ2-1	-	TRBD2	TGTGCCAGCAGCAAAGCCCTCCTAGCGGGAGGCTCCTACAATGAGCAGTTCTTC	CASSKALLAGGSYNEQFF
TRBV11-2	TRBJ2-6	-	-	TGTGCCAGCAGCTTAGTGGGAAATGGGGCCAACGTCCTGACTTTC	CASSLVGNGANVLTF
TRBV6-5	TRBJ2-1	-	-	TGTGCCAGCAGTAGGGGAGGGGGTGTATACAATGAGCAGTTCTTC	CASSRGGGVYNEQFF
TRBV15	TRBJ2-7	-	TRBD2	TGTGCCACCAGCAGGGAGAGGGGAGGGCCCTACGAGCAGTACTTC	CATSRERGGPYEQYF
TRBV5-1	TRBJ1-1	-	TRBD1	TGCGCCAGCAGCTTAGGACAGGGGGCGAACACTGAAGCTTTCTTT	CASSLGQGANTEAFF
TRBV7-3	TRBJ1-2	-	TRBD1	TGTGCCAGCAGGCCCCTCGGACAGGGGGTCTCTTATGGCTACACCTTC	CASRPLGQGVSYGYTF
TRBV2	TRBJ2-7	-	TRBD2	TGTGCCAGCAAAAAACTAGCGGGAGGTTACGAGCAGTACTTC	CASKKLAGGYEQYF
TRBV27	TRBJ2-1	-	-	TGTGCCAGCAGGCCCCCCGGGTCAGGGGCTGATGTGAATGAGCAGTTCTTC	CASRPPGSGADVNEQFF
TRBV20-1	TRBJ2-7	-	-	TGCAGTGCCTCGGGACATTACGAGCAGTACTTC	CSASGHYEQYF
TRBV7-9	TRBJ2-5	-	-	TGTGCCAGCAGCTCCCGACGAGAGACCCAGTACTTC	CASSSRRETQYF
TRBV6-6	TRBJ1-2	-	-	TGTGCCAGCAAAGGAGACTATGGCTACACCTTC	CASKGDYGYTF
TRBV28	TRBJ1-1	-	-	TGTGCCAGCAGAAGACAACTGATGAACACTGAAGCTTTCTTT	CASRRQLMNTEAFF
TRBV29-1	TRBJ1-4	few	-	TGCAGCGCTCTACGTAAGGGGGGCAATGAAAAACTGTTTTTT	CSALRKGGNEKLFF
TRBV9	TRBJ1-3	-	-	TGTGCCAGCAGCGTACAGGCAGGACTCTCTGGAAACACCATATATTTT	CASSVQAGLSGNTIYF
TRBV4-1	TRBJ2-7	-	TRBD1	TGCGCCAGCAGCCAGGGAGACGGGACAGGGACCTACGAGCAGTACTTC	CASSQGDGTGTYEQYF
TRBV19	TRBJ2-1	-	TRBD2	TGTGCCAGTAGTATTGGGAGGGGCCGGGATGAGCAGTTCTTC	CASSIGRGRDEQFF
TRBV4-1	TRBJ1-1	-	TRBD1	TGCGCCAGCAGCCAACAGTCCGGGGACAGGGGAATTCATGAAGCTTTCTTT	CASSQQSGDRGIHEAFF